Below, 3 T cell receptor beta chains from the same sample are listed, as sequenced in a study of OX40 agonist ivuxolimab in advanced cancers. Here immunoSEQ multiplex PCR was the method, and the copy in TCRdb shows in-frame clones only, minus some. The table lists about 38,000 clones, roughly nine tenths of them singletons. Here the sequenced sample was CD4+ or CD8+ T cells sorted from blood, taken in a trial of the OX40 agonist ivuxolimab. The receptors were gathered from an adult with an advanced solid tumor such as melanoma, head and neck, liver or kidney cancer.

The chain uses TRBV5-5 and TRBJ1-2; 7 bases line up with TRBD1. Unmatched junction bases numbered 25, after V lost 5 bases and J lost 6 bases. Germline values: CDR1 SGHKS, CDR2 YYEKEE (reference sequence). The CDR3 contains 19 residues. CDR3 loop: CASSYNPGQLISTNDGYTF. The CDR3 nucleotides are TGTGCCAGCAGTTATAACCCGGGACAGCTTATCTCAACTAATGATGGCTACACCTTC.

The chain uses TRBV6-5 and TRBJ1-5; D is perhaps TRBD1 (5 bases). Germline CDR1 and CDR2: MNHEY and SVGAGI. Trimming pared 6 bases from V and 5 bases from J, leaving 14 bases between. CDR3 length equals 14 residues. CDR3 bases: TGTGCCAGCAGCACACGGGGAGGGGATCAGCCCCAGCATTTT. Protein: CASSTRGGDQPQHF.

The genes are TRBV11-2 and TRBJ1-2; D is undetermined. This CDR3 has 15 residues. Germline V gene sequence: CDR1 SGHAT, CDR2 FQNNGV. V lost 4 bases, J lost 5 bases, and 17 bases lay in between. The CDR3 bases are TGTGCCAGCAGCTCACTTAAGGGAGTCGGGTATGGCTACACCTTC. This encodes CASSSLKGVGYGYTF.